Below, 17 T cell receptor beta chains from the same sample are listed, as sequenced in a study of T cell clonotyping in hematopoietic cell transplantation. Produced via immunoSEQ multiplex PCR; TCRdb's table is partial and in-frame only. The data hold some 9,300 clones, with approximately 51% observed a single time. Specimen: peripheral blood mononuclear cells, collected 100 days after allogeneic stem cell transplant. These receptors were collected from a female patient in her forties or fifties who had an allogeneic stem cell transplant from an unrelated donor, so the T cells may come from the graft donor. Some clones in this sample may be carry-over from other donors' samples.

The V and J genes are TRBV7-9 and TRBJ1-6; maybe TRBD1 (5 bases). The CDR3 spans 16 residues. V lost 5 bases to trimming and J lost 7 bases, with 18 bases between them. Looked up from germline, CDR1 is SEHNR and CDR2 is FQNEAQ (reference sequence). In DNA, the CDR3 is TGTGCCAGCAGCCCTCCTAGGGTCAGGGACAATTCACCCCTCCACTTT. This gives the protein CASSPPRVRDNSPLHF.

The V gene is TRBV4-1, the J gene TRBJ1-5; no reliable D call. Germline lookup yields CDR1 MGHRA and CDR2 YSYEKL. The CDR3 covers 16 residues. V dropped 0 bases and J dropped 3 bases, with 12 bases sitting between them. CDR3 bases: TGCGCCAGCAGCCAAGATATTAGCCGCTACAATCAGCCCCAGCATTTT. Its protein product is CASSQDISRYNQPQHF.

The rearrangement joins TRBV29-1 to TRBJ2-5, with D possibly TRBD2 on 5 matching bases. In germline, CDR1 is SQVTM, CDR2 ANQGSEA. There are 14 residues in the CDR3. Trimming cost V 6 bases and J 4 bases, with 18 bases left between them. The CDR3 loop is CSVRGRARPETQYF. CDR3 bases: TGCAGCGTCCGGGGTCGGGCTCGGCCAGAGACCCAGTACTTC.

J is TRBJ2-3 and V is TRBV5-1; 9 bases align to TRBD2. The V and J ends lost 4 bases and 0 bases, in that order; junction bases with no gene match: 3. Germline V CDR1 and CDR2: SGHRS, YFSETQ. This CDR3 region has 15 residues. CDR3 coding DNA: TGCGCCAGCAGCGCGGGGACTAGCAGCACAGATACGCAGTATTTT. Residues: CASSAGTSSTDTQYF.

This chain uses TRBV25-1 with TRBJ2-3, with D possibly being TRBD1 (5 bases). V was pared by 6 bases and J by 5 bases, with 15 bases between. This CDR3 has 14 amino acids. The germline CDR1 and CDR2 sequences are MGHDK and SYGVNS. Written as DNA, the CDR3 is TGTGCCAGCAGGGGTGGATTCCAGGGAGATACGCAGTATTTT. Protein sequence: CASRGGFQGDTQYF.

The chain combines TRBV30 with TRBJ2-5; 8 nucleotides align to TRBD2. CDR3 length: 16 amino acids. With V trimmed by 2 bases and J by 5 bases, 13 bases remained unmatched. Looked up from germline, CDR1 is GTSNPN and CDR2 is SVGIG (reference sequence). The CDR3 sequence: CAWSLGGLGGMETQYF. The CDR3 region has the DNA TGTGCCTGGAGTCTGGGGGGACTAGGAGGCATGGAGACCCAGTACTTC. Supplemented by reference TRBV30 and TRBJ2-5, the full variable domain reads SQTIHQWPATLVQPVGSPLSLECTVEGTSNPNLYWYRQAAGRGLQLLFYSVGIGQISSEVPQNLSASRPQDRQFILSSKKLLLSDSGFYLCAWSLGGLGGMETQYFGPGTRLLVL.

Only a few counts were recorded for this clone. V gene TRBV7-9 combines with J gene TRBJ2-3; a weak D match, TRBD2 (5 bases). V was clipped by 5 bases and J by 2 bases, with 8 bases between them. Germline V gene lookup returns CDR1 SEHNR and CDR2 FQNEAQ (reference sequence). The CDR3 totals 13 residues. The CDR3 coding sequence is TGTGCCAGCAGCCGGGGAGACACAGATACGCAGTATTTT. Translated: CASSRGDTDTQYF.

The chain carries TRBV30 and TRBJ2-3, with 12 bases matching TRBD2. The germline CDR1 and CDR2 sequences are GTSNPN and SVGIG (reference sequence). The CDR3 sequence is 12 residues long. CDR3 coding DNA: TGTGCGGCTAGCGGGGGGGGAGATACGCAGTATTTT. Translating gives CAASGGGDTQYF.

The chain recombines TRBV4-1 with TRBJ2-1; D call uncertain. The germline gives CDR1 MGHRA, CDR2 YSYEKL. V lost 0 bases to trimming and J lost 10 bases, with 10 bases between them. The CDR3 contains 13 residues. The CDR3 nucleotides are TGCGCCAGCAGCCAAGACCGAGGATGGGAGCAGTTCTTC. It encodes CASSQDRGWEQFF.

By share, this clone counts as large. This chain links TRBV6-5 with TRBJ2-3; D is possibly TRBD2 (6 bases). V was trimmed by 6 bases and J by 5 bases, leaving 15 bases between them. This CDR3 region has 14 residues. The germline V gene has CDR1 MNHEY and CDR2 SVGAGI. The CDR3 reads CASRLSGSGDTQYF. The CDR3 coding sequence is TGTGCCAGCAGACTGTCTGGTAGCGGAGATACGCAGTATTTT.

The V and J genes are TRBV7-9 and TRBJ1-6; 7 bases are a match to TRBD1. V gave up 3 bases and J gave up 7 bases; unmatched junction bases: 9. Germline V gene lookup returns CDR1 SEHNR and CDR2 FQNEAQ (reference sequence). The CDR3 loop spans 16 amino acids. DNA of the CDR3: TGTGCCAGCAGCTTTTATGGCCAGGGGGACAATTCACCCCTCCACTTT. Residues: CASSFYGQGDNSPLHF.

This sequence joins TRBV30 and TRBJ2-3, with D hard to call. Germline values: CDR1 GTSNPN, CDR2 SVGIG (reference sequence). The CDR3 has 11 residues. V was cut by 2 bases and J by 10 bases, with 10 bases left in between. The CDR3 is CAWSSGAAQYF. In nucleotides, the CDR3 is TGTGCCTGGAGTTCCGGAGCAGCGCAGTATTTT.

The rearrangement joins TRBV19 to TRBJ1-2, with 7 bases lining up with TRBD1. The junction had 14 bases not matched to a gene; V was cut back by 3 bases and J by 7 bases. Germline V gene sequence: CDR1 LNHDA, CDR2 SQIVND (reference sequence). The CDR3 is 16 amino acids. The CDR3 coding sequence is TGTGCCAGTAGTATTGAGACAGGGTATTCTGAGACTGGCTACACCTTC. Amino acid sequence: CASSIETGYSETGYTF.

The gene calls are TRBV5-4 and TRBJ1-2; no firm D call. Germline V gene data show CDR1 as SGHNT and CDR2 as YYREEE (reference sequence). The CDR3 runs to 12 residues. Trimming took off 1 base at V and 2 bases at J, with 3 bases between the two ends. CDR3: CASSLNNYGYTF. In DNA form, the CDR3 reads TGTGCCAGCAGCTTGAACAACTATGGCTACACCTTC.

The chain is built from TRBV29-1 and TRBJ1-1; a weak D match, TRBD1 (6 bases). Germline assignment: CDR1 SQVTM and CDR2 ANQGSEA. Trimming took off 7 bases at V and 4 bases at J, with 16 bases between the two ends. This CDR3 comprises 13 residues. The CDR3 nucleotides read TGCAGCGCTCCCAGGGGTCGGGGCACTGAAGCTTTCTTT. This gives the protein CSAPRGRGTEAFF.

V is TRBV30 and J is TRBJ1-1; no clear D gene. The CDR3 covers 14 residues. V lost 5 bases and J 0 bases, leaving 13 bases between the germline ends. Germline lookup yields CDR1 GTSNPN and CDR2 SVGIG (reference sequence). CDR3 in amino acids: CAWVLRAMNTEAFF. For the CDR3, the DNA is TGTGCCTGGGTCCTTAGGGCAATGAACACTGAAGCTTTCTTT.

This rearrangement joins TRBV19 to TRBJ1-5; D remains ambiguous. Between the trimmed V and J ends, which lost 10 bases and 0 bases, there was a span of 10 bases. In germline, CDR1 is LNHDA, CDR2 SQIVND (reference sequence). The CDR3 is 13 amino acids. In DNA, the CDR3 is TGTGCCACAAACCCCCATAGCAATCAGCCCCAGCATTTT. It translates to CATNPHSNQPQHF.